This entry lists 31 T cell receptor beta chains sequenced from one sample in a study of blood T cell repertoires in COVID-19. TCRdb keeps only in-frame clones here, not all; method: immunoSEQ multiplex PCR. This sample has about 340,000 clones; approximately 86% occur once, and the top ten carry about 7.6%. Sequences were obtained from peripheral blood. The source is a woman aged 60 to 75 with COVID-19, enrolled during active disease.

This chain joins TRBV12-2 and TRBJ1-5; the table names TRBD1, a call not compared with the DNA. TRBV12-2 is reported as a pseudogene. The CDR3 spans 21 residues. This CDR3 is CASRLPSSRDRGERSNQPQHF. The CDR3 bases are TGTGCAAGTCGCTTACCCTCGTCCCGGGACAGGGGGGAAAGGAGCAATCAGCCCCAGCATTTT.

The J gene is TRBJ1-2, the V gene TRBV6-5; D remains ambiguous. V was trimmed by 5 bases and J by 4 bases, leaving 8 bases between them. This CDR3 contains 12 residues. Germline V lookup: CDR1 MNHEY, CDR2 SVGAGI. The CDR3 DNA sequence: TGTGCCAGCAGTCCCCCGGGCTATGGCTACACCTTC. Translating gives CASSPPGYGYTF.

The chain employs TRBV3-1 (or the pseudogene TRBV3-2) and TRBJ2-1; 7 bases map to TRBD2. Trimming removed 2 bases from V and 13 bases from J; junction bases left unmatched: 11. Germline V gene data show CDR1 as LGHDT and CDR2 as YNNKEL (reference sequence). CDR3 size: 14 residues. The CDR3 loop reads CASSQPGGGSSQFF. The DNA of the CDR3 is TGTGCCAGCAGCCAACCGGGGGGAGGTAGCTCCCAGTTCTTC.

This chain connects TRBV10-3 to TRBJ2-7; D perhaps matches TRBD2 (6 bases). The CDR3 extends over 12 amino acids. Trimming removed 2 bases from V and 4 bases from J, with 6 bases in between. CDR1 and CDR2 from the germline V gene are ENHRY and SYGVKD. The CDR3 reads CAISEGTYEQYF. The DNA for the CDR3 is TGTGCCATCAGTGAGGGGACTTACGAGCAGTACTTC.

CDR3 nucleotides: TGTGCCACCAGTGGCAGGGACAGGAGCTCCTATAATTCACCCCTCCACTTT. Translating it yields CATSGRDRSSYNSPLHF. The chain is built from TRBV24-1 and TRBJ1-6, with 8 bases identical to TRBD1. The CDR3 spans 17 residues. J lost 0 bases, V lost 5 bases, and 5 bases had no gene match. Germline lookup yields CDR1 KGHDR and CDR2 SFDVKD.

V usage is TRBV19 and J usage is TRBJ1-2, with TRBD1 matching 7 bases. Per the germline V gene, CDR1 is LNHDA and CDR2 is SQIVND (reference sequence). The V segment lost 5 bases and the J segment 1 base; nucleotides outside the gene matches: 7. There are 15 residues in the CDR3. The CDR3 DNA sequence: TGTGCCAGTAGTCCGGGACAGAATGTTAACTATGGCTACACCTTC. Protein product: CASSPGQNVNYGYTF.

This clone was detected once. The chain is built from TRBV5-6 and TRBJ1-2; D remains unclear. The CDR3 has 14 amino acids. V was cut by 0 bases and J by 2 bases, with 8 bases left in between. In germline, CDR1 is SGHDT, CDR2 YYEEEE. CDR3: CASSLGQINYGYTF. CDR3 nucleotide sequence: TGTGCCAGCAGCTTGGGGCAGATCAACTATGGCTACACCTTC.

The chain is built from TRBV10-3 and TRBJ1-5; D uncertain. The ends were cut back, 3 bases at V and 0 bases at J, with 12 bases in the middle. CDR1 and CDR2 (germline): ENHRY, SYGVKD. The CDR3 totals 16 residues. The CDR3 sequence: CAISETSDYSNQPQHF. The DNA of the CDR3 is TGTGCCATCAGTGAAACCAGCGATTATAGCAATCAGCCCCAGCATTTT.

The chain couples TRBV7-3 to TRBJ1-1, with D possibly matching TRBD1 (5 bases). The germline V gene encodes CDR1 SGHTA and CDR2 FQGTGA. With 5 bases removed from V and 7 bases from J, the gap between germline ends came to 11 bases. The CDR3 is 12 amino acids. CDR3 DNA sequence: TGTGCCAGCAGCGTACATCAGGGTGAAGCTTTCTTT. This codes for CASSVHQGEAFF.

The chain couples TRBV11-3 to TRBJ2-7; 10 nucleotides match TRBD1. Germline lookup yields CDR1 SGHNT and CDR2 YENEEA. This CDR3 is 19 amino acids long. The V gene end was trimmed by 4 bases and the J gene end by 4 bases; junction bases not matched to a gene: 19. Written as DNA, the CDR3 is TGTGCCAGCAGCTCAGTGAGAATCCCCGCCGGGGACAGGGGATACGAGCAGTACTTC. Amino acids: CASSSVRIPAGDRGYEQYF.

This sequence joins TRBV5-4 and TRBJ1-2; 7 nucleotides line up with TRBD1. CDR3 size: 14 residues. From germline, CDR1 is SGHNT and CDR2 YYREEE (reference sequence). After removal of 4 bases from V and 4 bases from J, the junction contained 7 bases not matched to a gene. CDR3 in amino acids: CASSPDKGAYGYTF. In nucleotides, the CDR3 is TGTGCCAGCAGCCCGGACAAGGGGGCCTATGGCTACACCTTC. Full variable domain (outside the CDR3, taken from reference TRBV5-4 and TRBJ1-2): ETGVTQSPTHLIKTRGQQVTLRCSSQSGHNTVSWYQQALGQGPQFIFQYYREEENGRGNFPPRFSGLQFPNYSSELNVNALELDDSALYLCASSPDKGAYGYTFGSGTRLTVV.

The rearrangement joins TRBV5-1 to TRBJ2-3, with 9 bases aligning to TRBD2. The CDR3 runs 14 residues. The V and J ends lost 5 bases and 3 bases, in that order; junction bases with no gene match: 4. Per the germline V gene, CDR1 is SGHRS and CDR2 is YFSETQ. CDR3 DNA: TGCGCCAGCAGACTTAGCGGGGGAACAGATACGCAGTATTTT. It codes for CASRLSGGTDTQYF.

This rearrangement joins TRBV29-1 to TRBJ1-2; 8 bases are a match to TRBD1. V was pared by 5 bases and J by 2 bases, with 7 bases of the junction left unmatched. Germline V lookup: CDR1 SQVTM, CDR2 ANQGSEA. The length of the CDR3 is 14 residues. CDR3 coding DNA: TGCAGCGTTCAACCAGGGGGCGCGAACTATGGCTACACCTTC. This translates into CSVQPGGANYGYTF.

The V and J genes are TRBV5-1 and TRBJ2-5; D is unclear. Germline assignment: CDR1 SGHRS and CDR2 YFSETQ. The CDR3 loop spans 12 amino acids. The V end lost 1 base, the J end lost 4 bases, and 5 bases lay between the germline ends. CDR3: CASSLSLETQYF. CDR3 DNA: TGCGCCAGCAGCTTGTCTTTAGAGACCCAGTACTTC.

The genes are TRBV30 and TRBJ1-2, with TRBD1 matching over 7 bases. V shed 5 bases and J 5 bases; nucleotides not matched to a gene: 14. Germline CDR1 reads GTSNPN; CDR2 reads SVGIG (reference sequence). This CDR3 has 15 residues. CDR3 DNA sequence: TGTGCCTGGGGAATCCTACGCAGGGGGTGGTATGGCTACACCTTC. As protein: CAWGILRRGWYGYTF.

In this sample, this clone turned up once. The genes are TRBV19 and TRBJ2-5, with TRBD2 matching over 8 bases. The germline V gene has CDR1 LNHDA and CDR2 SQIVND (reference sequence). The CDR3 runs 15 residues. J lost 1 base, V lost 3 bases, and 4 bases had no gene match. This CDR3 reads CASSIGGGRQETQYF. The CDR3 coding sequence is TGTGCCAGTAGTATCGGCGGGGGGCGCCAAGAGACCCAGTACTTC.

V gene TRBV7-9 combines with J gene TRBJ1-3, with 7 bases aligning to TRBD1. The length of the CDR3 is 16 residues. Germline V gene data show CDR1 as SEHNR and CDR2 as FQNEAQ (reference sequence). Trimming removed 1 base from V and 3 bases from J; junction bases left unmatched: 6. CDR3 sequence: CASSLVTGVVGNTIYF. DNA of the CDR3: TGTGCCAGCAGCTTAGTAACAGGGGTAGTTGGAAACACCATATATTTT. Full variable domain (remainder filled in from reference TRBV7-9 and TRBJ1-3): DTGVSQNPRHKITKRGQNVTFRCDPISEHNRLYWYRQTLGQGPEFLTYFQNEAQLEKSRLLSDRFSAERPKGSFSTLEIQRTEQGDSAMYLCASSLVTGVVGNTIYFGEGSWLTVV.

The gene calls are TRBV9 and TRBJ2-2; TRBD2 matches at 11 bases. Germline loops: CDR1 SGDLS, CDR2 YYNGEE. V lost 0 bases to trimming and J lost 7 bases; unmatched junction nucleotides: 5. This CDR3 comprises 16 residues. The CDR3 protein is CASSVASGGFSGELFF. The DNA for the CDR3 is TGTGCCAGCAGCGTAGCTAGCGGGGGGTTCAGCGGGGAGCTGTTTTTT.

The CDR3 DNA follows: TGTGCCAGCAGCCAATGGGTGTACCCAAGACCGGGACAGGGGTCTGTCGGCGGCTACACCTTC. This encodes CASSQWVYPRPGQGSVGGYTF. The chain carries TRBV14 and TRBJ1-2; 10 bases are shared with TRBD1. Germline V gives CDR1 SGHDN, CDR2 FVKESK. The CDR3 length is 21 residues. V lost 2 bases to trimming and J lost 8 bases; unmatched junction nucleotides: 26. Filled out from reference TRBV14 and TRBJ1-2, the complete variable domain reads EAGVTQFPSHSVIEKGQTVTLRCDPISGHDNLYWYRRVMGKEIKFLLHFVKESKQDESGMPNNRFLAERTGGTYSTLKVQPAELEDSGVYFCASSQWVYPRPGQGSVGGYTFGSGTRLTVV.

This sequence joins TRBV29-1 and TRBJ1-1, with a weak D call TRBD1 (5 bases). This CDR3 has 14 residues. Germline CDR1 and CDR2: SQVTM and ANQGSEA. V was clipped by 6 bases and J by 1 base, with 15 bases between them. CDR3 sequence: CSVFHSGGNTEAFF. In DNA, the CDR3 is TGCAGCGTGTTCCACAGCGGGGGGAACACTGAAGCTTTCTTT.

This chain uses TRBV5-1 with TRBJ2-3; TRBD2 is a possible D gene (7 bases). The V and J ends lost 4 bases and 0 bases respectively, with 15 bases between them. The CDR3 length is 16 residues. Germline CDR1 reads SGHRS; CDR2 reads YFSETQ. In DNA form, the CDR3 reads TGCGCCAGCAGCCCGGGGGGCAGCGCAAGCACAGATACGCAGTATTTT. It is translated as CASSPGGSASTDTQYF. Drawing the rest from reference TRBV5-1 and TRBJ2-3, the complete variable domain is KAGVTQTPRYLIKTRGQQVTLSCSPISGHRSVSWYQQTPGQGLQFLFEYFSETQRNKGNFPGRFSGRQFSNSRSEMNVSTLELGDSALYLCASSPGGSASTDTQYFGPGTRLTVL.

This sequence joins TRBV6-5 and TRBJ1-4; D remains ambiguous. Germline CDR1 and CDR2: MNHEY and SVGAGI. The CDR3 totals 14 residues. Deletions cut 2 bases from V and 0 bases from J, with 4 bases between. The CDR3: CASSYLATNEKLFF. CDR3 sequence (DNA): TGTGCCAGCAGTTACCTCGCAACTAATGAAAAACTGTTTTTT.

V gene TRBV7-2 combines with J gene TRBJ2-5, with D unclear. Trimming stripped 5 bases from V and 5 bases from J, with 18 bases between. The CDR3 sequence is 15 residues long. Germline V gene lookup returns CDR1 SGHTA and CDR2 FQGNSA. CDR3 DNA: TGTGCCAGCAGCCCTCTTAAGACCCCCGGGGAGACCCAGTACTTC. Amino acids: CASSPLKTPGETQYF.

The J gene is TRBJ1-1, the V gene TRBV27, with TRBD1 matching 9 bases. V shed 2 bases and J 4 bases; nucleotides not matched to a gene: 5. Looked up from germline, CDR1 is MNHEY and CDR2 is SMNVEV (reference sequence). The CDR3 is made up of 15 amino acids. CDR3 in DNA: TGTGCCAGCAGTTTAGACAGGGGGGTGGTCACTGAAGCTTTCTTT. Translating it yields CASSLDRGVVTEAFF.

The chain has TRBV7-2 and TRBJ2-5; the match to TRBD2 covers 11 bases. J was trimmed by 2 bases and V by 5 bases; bases with no gene match: 4. The CDR3 is made up of 15 amino acids. Germline CDR1 SGHTA, CDR2 FQGNSA. CDR3 protein: CASSQGLAVQETQYF. The DNA for the CDR3 is TGTGCCAGCAGCCAGGGACTAGCGGTTCAAGAGACCCAGTACTTC.

The chain employs TRBV10-3 and TRBJ1-5, with 8 bases aligning to TRBD1. Germline values: CDR1 ENHRY, CDR2 SYGVKD. The junction had 4 bases not matched to a gene; V was cut back by 2 bases and J by 7 bases. The length of the CDR3 is 14 residues. CDR3 sequence (DNA): TGTGCCATCAGTGAGGACAGGGGCGGACAGCCCCAGCATTTT. It yields the protein CAISEDRGGQPQHF.

The V call is TRBV5-1, the J call TRBJ2-2; possible D gene TRBD2, 5 bases. The CDR3 totals 15 residues. In germline, CDR1 is SGHRS, CDR2 YFSETQ. Trimming pared 4 bases from V and 3 bases from J, leaving 13 bases between. CDR3 DNA: TGCGCCAGCAGCACGGGCCTCGGGGACACCGGGGAGCTGTTTTTT. This translates into CASSTGLGDTGELFF.

V is TRBV27 and J is TRBJ1-2; 8 bases map to TRBD1. J was trimmed by 3 bases and V by 6 bases; bases with no gene match: 3. CDR1 MNHEY and CDR2 SMNVEV come from the germline V gene (reference sequence). The CDR3 is 13 residues long. The CDR3 coding sequence is TGTGCCAGCAGCCCGACAGGGGACTATGGCTACACCTTC. Residues: CASSPTGDYGYTF.

The chain joins TRBV11-2 to TRBJ2-5; D not certain. Trimming removed 0 bases at V and 5 bases at J, with 13 bases between. Germline CDR1 and CDR2: SGHAT and FQNNGV. This CDR3 comprises 15 residues. This CDR3 reads CASSLDQVVGETQYF. In nucleotides, the CDR3 is TGTGCCAGCAGCTTAGATCAGGTGGTTGGGGAGACCCAGTACTTC. Using reference TRBV11-2 and TRBJ2-5 for the parts outside the CDR3, the full variable domain is EAGVAQSPRYKIIEKRQSVAFWCNPISGHATLYWYQQILGQGPKLLIQFQNNGVVDDSQLPKDRFSAERLKGVDSTLKIQPAKLEDSAVYLCASSLDQVVGETQYFGPGTRLLVL.

The rearrangement uses TRBV7-2 and TRBJ1-1; D uncertain. From germline, CDR1 is SGHTA and CDR2 FQGNSA. The CDR3 is made up of 13 amino acids. Trimming removed 5 bases at V and 6 bases at J, with 13 bases between. The CDR3 sequence: CASSPQRAAEAFF. CDR3 in DNA: TGTGCCAGCAGCCCGCAGAGGGCGGCTGAAGCTTTCTTT.

This chain uses TRBV4-2 with TRBJ2-5, with D unresolved. V lost 0 bases, J lost 1 base, and 3 bases lay in between. Per germline, CDR1 LGHNA and CDR2 YNFKEQ. This CDR3 has 13 amino acids. The DNA of the CDR3 is TGTGCCAGCAGCCAAGACAGCCAAGAGACCCAGTACTTC. Translating gives CASSQDSQETQYF.